This T cell receptor beta chain was captured by sequencing in a study of B cell selection in AIRE deficiency. Study observations and caveats: Of roughly 3,300 shared Treg TCRbeta sequences, 31.6% were healthy-donor-only and around 9% patient-only. Patient Tconv and Treg cells showed healthy-like TCRBV usage, CDR3 length, diversity.

The sorted conventional CD4 T cells were gated as CD4+CD127+. Comments on this clone: What it binds is not known.

Methods used by the authors: Conventional T cell pools: 95,000 to 120,000 distinct patient, around 1.5x10^5 donor TCRbeta sequences. Profiling relied on immunoSEQ multiplex PCR, and the TCRdb table lists in-frame clones only, not all of them. That table supplies the V and J calls and clone size; D and trimming were determined from the DNA. The table lists some 25,000 clones, approximately 96% of them singletons, with less than 0.25% in the top ten. Trimming removed 5 bases from V and 0 bases from J, with 17 bases in between. The CDR3 has 16 amino acids. Germline V gene sequence: CDR1 SEHNR, CDR2 FQNEAQ (reference sequence).

This sequence originates from a human donor with AIRE deficiency. V usage is TRBV7-9 and J usage is TRBJ2-7; D assignment may be TRBD1 or TRBD2 (5 bases each). Material: conventional CD4+ T cells sorted from PBMCs. Written as DNA, the CDR3 is TGTGCCAGCAGCCCGCTCGGGACGGCTAGCTCCTACGAGCAGTACTTC. Its translation: CASSPLGTASSYEQYF.